A selection of T cell receptor beta chains follows, all from one sample in a study of blood T cell repertoires in COVID-19. Sequencing used immunoSEQ multiplex PCR; TCRdb keeps in-frame clones, though not all of them. The table records fewer than 300,000 clones, 70% to 85% of them present only once. Sequenced input: peripheral blood. The source is a human donor with COVID-19, enrolled during active disease. The donor label of this sample is uncertain. CDR3s include the opening cysteine and the closing phenylalanine or tryptophan. A D gene is named only where the DNA matches it firmly. Rows give clone size only sometimes, using once, few, many, or a class for an expanded clone.

J | size | length | V | D | CDR3 | DNA
TRBJ2-1 | - | 17 | TRBV27 | TRBD2 | CASSYQGLAGGSNEQFF | TGTGCCAGCAGTTACCAGGGACTAGCGGGAGGATCAAATGAGCAGTTCTTC
TRBJ2-7 | - | 16 | TRBV28 | TRBD2 | CASSSTGGVLHYEQYF | TGTGCCAGCAGCTCCACGGGAGGGGTTCTGCACTACGAGCAGTACTTC
TRBJ1-1 | - | 13 | TRBV19 | - | CASQSHLNTEAFF | TGTGCCAGCCAGTCACACCTGAACACTGAAGCTTTCTTT
TRBJ1-2 | - | 11 | TRBV7-6 | - | CASGDRGAYTF | TGTGCCAGCGGTGACCGGGGGGCCTACACCTTC
TRBJ2-5 | - | 17 | TRBV11-2 | TRBD2 | CASSLGSGTSGQETQYF | TGTGCCAGCAGCTTAGGATCTGGGACTAGCGGCCAAGAGACCCAGTACTTC
TRBJ1-1 | - | 14 | TRBV18 | - | CASSPWTENTEAFF | TGTGCCAGCTCACCTTGGACAGAGAACACTGAAGCTTTCTTT
TRBJ2-5 | - | 15 | TRBV24-1 | TRBD2 | CATSDDGRGQETQYF | TGTGCCACCAGTGATGACGGGAGGGGCCAAGAGACCCAGTACTTC
TRBJ2-3 | once | 14 | TRBV27 | - | CASSPPEQADTQYF | TGTGCCAGCAGTCCCCCTGAGCAGGCAGATACGCAGTATTTT
TRBJ2-2 | - | 18 | TRBV3-1/TRBV3-2 | TRBD2 | CASSPKVASGSRTGELFF | TGTGCCAGCAGCCCTAAAGTCGCTAGCGGGAGTCGGACCGGGGAGCTGTTTTTT
TRBJ1-4 | few | 15 | TRBV9 | TRBD1 | CASSAIPGQGEKLFF | TGTGCCAGCAGCGCGATACCGGGACAGGGTGAAAAACTGTTTTTT
TRBJ2-1 | - | 13 | TRBV5-5 | - | CASGRASNDEQFF | TGTGCCAGCGGCAGGGCTAGTAACGATGAGCAGTTCTTC
TRBJ2-2 | - | 14 | TRBV27 | TRBD1 | CASSFGTGIGELFF | TGTGCCAGCAGTTTCGGGACAGGGATCGGGGAGCTGTTTTTT
TRBJ2-7 | - | 13 | TRBV20-1 | TRBD2 | CSASSGRGYEQYF | TGCAGTGCTAGTTCAGGGAGGGGATACGAGCAGTACTTC
TRBJ2-2 | - | 14 | TRBV5-1 | - | CASSLDRAAGELFF | TGCGCCAGCAGCTTGGACAGGGCGGCCGGGGAGCTGTTTTTT
TRBJ2-7 | - | 15 | TRBV7-2 | TRBD2 | CASSLSLAAPYEQYF | TGTGCCAGCAGCTTGTCTCTAGCGGCCCCCTACGAGCAGTACTTC
TRBJ1-4 | - | 17 | TRBV4-2 | TRBD1 | CASSPGQGIATNEKLFF | TGTGCCAGCAGCCCGGGACAGGGGATTGCAACTAATGAAAAACTGTTTTTT
TRBJ2-1 | - | 17 | TRBV7-9 | - | CASSPHRGPQGYNEQFF | TGTGCCAGCAGCCCACATCGGGGCCCCCAGGGGTACAATGAGCAGTTCTTC
TRBJ2-1 | - | 15 | TRBV19 | TRBD1 | CASTTGGSNLNEQFF | TGTGCCAGTACTACAGGGGGTTCCAATCTGAATGAGCAGTTCTTC
TRBJ2-1 | - | 15 | TRBV5-1 | TRBD2 | CASSLTGGRYNEQFF | TGCGCCAGCAGCTTGACGGGAGGGAGGTACAATGAGCAGTTCTTC
TRBJ2-3 | - | 17 | TRBV7-8 | TRBD2 | CASSPSGLAGGADTQYF | TGTGCCAGCAGCCCGTCGGGACTAGCGGGAGGAGCAGATACGCAGTATTTT
TRBJ2-7 | - | 15 | TRBV7-3 | TRBD2 | CASSITSGGSYEQYF | TGTGCCAGCAGCATAACTAGCGGGGGATCCTACGAGCAGTACTTC
TRBJ1-5 | - | 15 | TRBV3-1/TRBV3-2 | - | CASSQEAGPQAAQHF | TGTGCCAGCAGCCAAGAGGCGGGCCCCCAGGCGGCCCAGCATTTT
TRBJ1-6 | - | 13 | TRBV30 | TRBD1 | CAWGQGGDSPLHF | TGTGCCTGGGGACAGGGAGGTGATTCACCCCTCCACTTT
TRBJ1-1 | few | 15 | TRBV3-1/TRBV3-2 | - | CASSQGPGLGLEAFF | TGTGCCAGCAGTCAAGGGCCCGGACTGGGATTAGAAGCTTTCTTT
TRBJ2-1 | many | 15 | TRBV19 | TRBD2 | CASSFSSGSRNEQFF | TGTGCCAGTAGTTTCTCTAGCGGGAGTAGGAATGAGCAGTTCTTC
TRBJ2-7 | - | 12 | TRBV5-4 | TRBD1 | CASSSGQSEQYF | TGTGCCAGCAGCTCGGGACAGTCCGAGCAGTACTTC
TRBJ1-1 | - | 12 | TRBV10-1 | - | CASSRGGPEAFF | TGCGCCAGCAGCCGAGGGGGACCTGAAGCTTTCTTT
TRBJ2-2 | once | 15 | TRBV6-6 | - | CASSLPTGRTGELFF | TGTGCCAGCAGTTTGCCTACAGGGCGGACCGGGGAGCTGTTTTTT
TRBJ1-2 | - | 15 | TRBV7-2 | - | CASSLRPGRDYGYTF | TGTGCCAGCAGCTTACGTCCGGGGAGGGACTATGGCTACACCTTC
TRBJ1-1 | few | 16 | TRBV30 | - | CAWRGRGADPNTEAFF | TGTGCCTGGAGGGGGAGGGGGGCCGACCCGAACACTGAAGCTTTCTTT
TRBJ2-3 | - | 16 | TRBV5-4 | - | CASSLSSRTSTDTQYF | TGTGCCAGCAGCTTGTCCTCCCGAACTAGCACAGATACGCAGTATTTT
TRBJ2-3 | - | 14 | TRBV7-9 | - | CASSLQLVADTQYF | TGTGCCAGCAGCTTACAGCTAGTGGCAGATACGCAGTATTTT